Reported below is one T cell receptor (beta chain). The antigen remains undetermined. The data belong to a study of Tregs in tolerant kidney transplant recipients. Study results and limitations: Donor-specific Treg expansion exceeded global Treg expansion in tolerant patients, suggesting antigen drive. For some patients, primers changed over time, blocking nucleotide-level comparison. Biological reproducibility was not directly addressed, but technical replication error appeared minimal.

Produced via immunoSEQ multiplex PCR; TCRdb's table is partial and in-frame only. The repertoire holds tens of thousands of clones, with 93% as singletons. The nonmyeloablative bone marrow transplants came from related graft donors, with transient mixed chimerism. Unstimulated Tregs (CD4+CD25+CD127-) and CD4+CD25- non-Tregs were sorted from PBMCs. This CDR3 contains 14 residues. Trimming left V 7 bases short and J 1 base short, with 13 bases between. Looked up from germline, CDR1 is MDHEN and CDR2 is SYDVKM. The genes are TRBV28 and TRBJ2-5; D gene unclear. The TCR comes from a human patient who received a combined kidney and bone marrow transplant. The T cells may partly be graft donor cells. Sample: CD4+ T cells from blood (PBMCs), taken 12 months after the transplant. CDR3 amino acids: CASNGRTSQETQYF. Written as DNA, the CDR3 is TGTGCCAGCAATGGGCGAACAAGCCAAGAGACCCAGTACTTC.